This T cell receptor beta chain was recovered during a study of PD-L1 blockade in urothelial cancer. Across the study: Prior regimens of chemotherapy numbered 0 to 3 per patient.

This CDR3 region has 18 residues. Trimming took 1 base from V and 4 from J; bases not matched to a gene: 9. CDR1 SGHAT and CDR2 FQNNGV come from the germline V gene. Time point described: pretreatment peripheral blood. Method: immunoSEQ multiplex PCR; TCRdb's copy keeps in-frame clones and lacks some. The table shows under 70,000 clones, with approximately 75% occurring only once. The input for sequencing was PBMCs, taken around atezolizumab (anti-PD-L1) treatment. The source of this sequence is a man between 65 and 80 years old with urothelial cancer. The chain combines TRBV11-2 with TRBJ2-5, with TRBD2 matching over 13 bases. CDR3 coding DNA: TGTGCCAGCAGCTTAGTCGCCGGGACTAGCGGGATTGTAGAGACCCAGTACTTC. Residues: CASSLVAGTSGIVETQYF.